This T cell receptor beta chain was captured in a study of shared T cell receptors in the human thymus. Assay used: immunoSEQ multiplex PCR; TCRdb lists only in-frame clones, some missing. Counted here are 55,000 to 80,000 clones, roughly 96% occurring once; the ten biggest clones make up approximately 0.03%. The TCR was taken from a human donor. The sequencing input was thymocytes.

The CDR3 loop reads CASSEAPFIWGIPSTGLSYGYTF. Written as DNA, the CDR3 is TGTGCCAGCAGTGAAGCGCCGTTTATCTGGGGAATCCCTAGTACTGGCCTGAGCTATGGCTACACCTTC. This sequence joins TRBV2 and TRBJ1-2; unclear D gene. Trimming removed 0 bases from V and 4 bases from J, with 36 bases in between. Germline V gene data show CDR1 as SNHLY and CDR2 as FYNNEI. This CDR3 is 23 amino acids long.